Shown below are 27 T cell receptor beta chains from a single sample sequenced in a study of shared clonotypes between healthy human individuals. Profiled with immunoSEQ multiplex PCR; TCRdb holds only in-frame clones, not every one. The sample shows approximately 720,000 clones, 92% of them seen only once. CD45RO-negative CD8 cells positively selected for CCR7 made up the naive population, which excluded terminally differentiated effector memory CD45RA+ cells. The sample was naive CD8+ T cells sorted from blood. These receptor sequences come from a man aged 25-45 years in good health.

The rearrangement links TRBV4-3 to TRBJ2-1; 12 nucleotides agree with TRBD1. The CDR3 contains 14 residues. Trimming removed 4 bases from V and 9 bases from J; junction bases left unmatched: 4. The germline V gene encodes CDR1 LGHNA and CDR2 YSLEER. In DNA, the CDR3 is TGCGCCAGCAGCCCCGGGACAGGGGGCGCTGAGCAGTTCTTC. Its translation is CASSPGTGGAEQFF.

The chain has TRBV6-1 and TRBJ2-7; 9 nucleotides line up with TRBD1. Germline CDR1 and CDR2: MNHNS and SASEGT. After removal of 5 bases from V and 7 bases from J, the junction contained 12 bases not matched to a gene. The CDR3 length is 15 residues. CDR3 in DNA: TGTGCCAGCAGTCTCCCCGGGACAGGGTTCAGAGAGCAGTACTTC. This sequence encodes CASSLPGTGFREQYF.

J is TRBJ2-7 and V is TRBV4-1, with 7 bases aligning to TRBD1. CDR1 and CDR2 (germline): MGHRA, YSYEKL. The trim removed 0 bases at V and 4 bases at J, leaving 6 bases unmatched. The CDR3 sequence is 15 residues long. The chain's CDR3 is CASSQEEGAPYEQYF. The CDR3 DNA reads TGCGCCAGCAGCCAAGAAGAGGGGGCCCCGTACGAGCAGTACTTC.

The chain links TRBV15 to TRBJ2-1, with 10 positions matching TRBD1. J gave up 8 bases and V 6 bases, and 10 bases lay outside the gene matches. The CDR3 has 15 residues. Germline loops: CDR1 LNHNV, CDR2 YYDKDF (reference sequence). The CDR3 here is CATRNSGTGVDEQFF. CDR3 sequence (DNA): TGTGCCACCAGGAATTCCGGGACAGGGGTCGATGAGCAGTTCTTC.

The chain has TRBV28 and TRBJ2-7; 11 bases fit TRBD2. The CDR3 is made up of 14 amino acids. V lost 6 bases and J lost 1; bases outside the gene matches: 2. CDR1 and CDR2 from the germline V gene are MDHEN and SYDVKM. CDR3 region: CASSTSGRSYEQYF. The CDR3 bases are TGTGCCAGCAGCACTAGCGGGAGATCCTACGAGCAGTACTTC.

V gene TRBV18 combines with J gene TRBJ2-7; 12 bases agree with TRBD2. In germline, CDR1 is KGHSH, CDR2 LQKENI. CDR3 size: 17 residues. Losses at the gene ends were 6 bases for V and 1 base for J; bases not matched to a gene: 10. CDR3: CASSSGGLAGLSYEQYF. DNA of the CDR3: TGTGCCAGCTCTTCCGGAGGACTAGCGGGATTGTCCTACGAGCAGTACTTC. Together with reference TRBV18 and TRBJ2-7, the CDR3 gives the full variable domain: NAGVMQNPRHLVRRRGQEARLRCSPMKGHSHVYWYRQLPEEGLKFMVYLQKENIIDESGMPKERFSAEFPKEGPSILRIQQVVRGDSAAYFCASSSGGLAGLSYEQYFGPGTRLTVT.

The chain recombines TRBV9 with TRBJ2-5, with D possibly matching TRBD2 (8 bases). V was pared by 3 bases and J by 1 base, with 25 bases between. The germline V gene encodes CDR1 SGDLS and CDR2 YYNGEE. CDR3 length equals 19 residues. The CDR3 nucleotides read TGTGCCAGCAGCGCCCCGGGGGGGACAGCGTCCTTGATCCAAGAGACCCAGTACTTC. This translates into CASSAPGGTASLIQETQYF.

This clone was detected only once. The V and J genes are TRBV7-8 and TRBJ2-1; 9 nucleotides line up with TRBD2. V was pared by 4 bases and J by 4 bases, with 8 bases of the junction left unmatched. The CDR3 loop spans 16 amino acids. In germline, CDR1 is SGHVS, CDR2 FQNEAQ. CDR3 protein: CASSSIAGVSYNEQFF. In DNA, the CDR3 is TGTGCCAGCAGCTCAATAGCGGGAGTCAGTTACAATGAGCAGTTCTTC.

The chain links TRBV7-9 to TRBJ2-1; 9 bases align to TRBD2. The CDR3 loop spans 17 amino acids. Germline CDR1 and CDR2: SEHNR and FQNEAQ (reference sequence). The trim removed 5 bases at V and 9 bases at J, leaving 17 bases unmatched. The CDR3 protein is CASSPNIAGAGASEQFF. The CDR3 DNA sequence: TGTGCCAGCAGCCCCAACATAGCGGGAGCCGGAGCCAGTGAGCAGTTCTTC. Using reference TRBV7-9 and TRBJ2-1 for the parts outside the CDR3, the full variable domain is DTGVSQNPRHKITKRGQNVTFRCDPISEHNRLYWYRQTLGQGPEFLTYFQNEAQLEKSRLLSDRFSAERPKGSFSTLEIQRTEQGDSAMYLCASSPNIAGAGASEQFFGPGTRLTVL.

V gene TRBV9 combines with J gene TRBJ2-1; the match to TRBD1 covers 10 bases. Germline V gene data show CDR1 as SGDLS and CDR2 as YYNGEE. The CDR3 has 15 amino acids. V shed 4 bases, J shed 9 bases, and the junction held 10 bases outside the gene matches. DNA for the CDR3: TGTGCCAGCAGCCCCAGCGGGGGACAGGGGAGTGAGCAGTTCTTC. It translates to CASSPSGGQGSEQFF.

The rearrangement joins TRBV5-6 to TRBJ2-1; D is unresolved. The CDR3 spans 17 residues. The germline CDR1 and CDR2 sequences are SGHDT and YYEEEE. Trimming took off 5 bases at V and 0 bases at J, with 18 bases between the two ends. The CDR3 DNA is TGTGCCAGCAGTTCAACAGAAGTGGGAATCTCCTACAATGAGCAGTTCTTC. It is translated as CASSSTEVGISYNEQFF.

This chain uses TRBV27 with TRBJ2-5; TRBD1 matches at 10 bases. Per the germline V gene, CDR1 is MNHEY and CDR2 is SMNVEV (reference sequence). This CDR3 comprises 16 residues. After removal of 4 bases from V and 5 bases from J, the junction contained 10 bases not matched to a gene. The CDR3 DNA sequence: TGTGCCAGCAGTTCATTGAGACAGGGGGCTATGGAGACCCAGTACTTC. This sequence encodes CASSSLRQGAMETQYF.

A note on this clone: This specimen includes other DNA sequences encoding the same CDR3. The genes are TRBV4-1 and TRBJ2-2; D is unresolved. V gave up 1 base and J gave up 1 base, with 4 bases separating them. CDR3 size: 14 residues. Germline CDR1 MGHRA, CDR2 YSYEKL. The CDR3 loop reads CASSQAENTGELFF. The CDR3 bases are TGCGCCAGCAGCCAAGCAGAGAACACCGGGGAGCTGTTTTTT.

The CDR3 protein is CASSITLNTEAFF. The CDR3 DNA follows: TGTGCCAGTAGTATAACTCTTAACACTGAAGCTTTCTTT. V is TRBV19 and J is TRBJ1-1; D ambiguous. The CDR3 runs 13 residues. Trimming left V 2 bases short and J 2 bases short, with 6 bases between. Germline V gene lookup returns CDR1 LNHDA and CDR2 SQIVND (reference sequence).

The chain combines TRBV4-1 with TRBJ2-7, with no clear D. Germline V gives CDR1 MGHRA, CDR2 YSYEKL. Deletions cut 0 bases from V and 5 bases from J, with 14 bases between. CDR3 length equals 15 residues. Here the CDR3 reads CASSQDLSEPHEQYF. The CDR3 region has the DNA TGCGCCAGCAGCCAAGATCTTTCCGAACCGCACGAGCAGTACTTC.

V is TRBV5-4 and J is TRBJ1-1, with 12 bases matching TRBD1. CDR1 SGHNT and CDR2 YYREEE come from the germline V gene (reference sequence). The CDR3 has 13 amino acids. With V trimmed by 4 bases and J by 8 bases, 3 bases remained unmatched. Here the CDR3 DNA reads TGTGCCAGCAGCGCGGGGACAGGGGGCGAAGCTTTCTTT. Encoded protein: CASSAGTGGEAFF.

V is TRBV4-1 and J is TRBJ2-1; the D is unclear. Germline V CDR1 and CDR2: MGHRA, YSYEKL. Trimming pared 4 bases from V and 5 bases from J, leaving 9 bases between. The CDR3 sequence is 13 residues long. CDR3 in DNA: TGCGCCAGCAGCCGTCAAGGACACAATGAGCAGTTCTTC. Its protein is CASSRQGHNEQFF.

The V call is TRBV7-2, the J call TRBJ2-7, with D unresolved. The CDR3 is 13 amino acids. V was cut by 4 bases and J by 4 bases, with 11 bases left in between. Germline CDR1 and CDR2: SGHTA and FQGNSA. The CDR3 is CASSSFGSYEQYF. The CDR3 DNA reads TGTGCCAGCAGCTCTTTCGGCTCATACGAGCAGTACTTC.

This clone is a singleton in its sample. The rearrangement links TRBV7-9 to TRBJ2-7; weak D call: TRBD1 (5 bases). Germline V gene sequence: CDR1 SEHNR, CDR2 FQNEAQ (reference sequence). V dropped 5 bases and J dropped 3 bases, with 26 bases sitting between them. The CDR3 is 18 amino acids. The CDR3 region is CASSPKPTLSKGYYEQYF. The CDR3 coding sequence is TGTGCCAGCAGCCCAAAACCGACACTTTCCAAGGGGTACTACGAGCAGTACTTC.

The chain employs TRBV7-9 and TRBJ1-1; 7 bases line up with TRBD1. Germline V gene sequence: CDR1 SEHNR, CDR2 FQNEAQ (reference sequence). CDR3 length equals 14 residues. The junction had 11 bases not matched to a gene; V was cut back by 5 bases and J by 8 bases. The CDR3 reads CASSPSGTAGEAFF. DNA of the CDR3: TGTGCCAGCAGCCCCTCGGGGACAGCTGGAGAAGCTTTCTTT.

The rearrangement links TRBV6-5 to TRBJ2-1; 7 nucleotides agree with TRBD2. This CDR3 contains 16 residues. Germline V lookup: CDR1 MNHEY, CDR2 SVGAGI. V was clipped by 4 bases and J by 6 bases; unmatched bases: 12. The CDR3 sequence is CASSSRGGPIPNEQFF. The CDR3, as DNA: TGTGCCAGCAGTTCAAGGGGAGGGCCCATACCCAATGAGCAGTTCTTC.

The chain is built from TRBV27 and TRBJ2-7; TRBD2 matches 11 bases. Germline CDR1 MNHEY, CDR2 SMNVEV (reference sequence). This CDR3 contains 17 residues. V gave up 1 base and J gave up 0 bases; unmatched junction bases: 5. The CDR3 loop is CASSLYAGLAGSYEQYF. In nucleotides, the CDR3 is TGTGCCAGCAGTTTATACGCCGGACTAGCGGGCTCCTACGAGCAGTACTTC.

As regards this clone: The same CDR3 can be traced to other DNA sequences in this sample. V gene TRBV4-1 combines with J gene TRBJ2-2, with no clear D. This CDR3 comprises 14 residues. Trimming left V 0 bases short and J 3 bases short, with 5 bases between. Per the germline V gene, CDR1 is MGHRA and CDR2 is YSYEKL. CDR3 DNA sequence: TGCGCCAGCAGCCAAGAAAGATACACCGGGGAGCTGTTTTTT. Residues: CASSQERYTGELFF.

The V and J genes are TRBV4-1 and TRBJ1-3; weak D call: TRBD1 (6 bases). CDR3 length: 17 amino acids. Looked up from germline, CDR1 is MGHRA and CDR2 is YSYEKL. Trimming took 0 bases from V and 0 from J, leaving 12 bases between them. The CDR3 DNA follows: TGCGCCAGCAGCCAAGATGTGGACAGAATCTCTGGAAACACCATATATTTT. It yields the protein CASSQDVDRISGNTIYF.

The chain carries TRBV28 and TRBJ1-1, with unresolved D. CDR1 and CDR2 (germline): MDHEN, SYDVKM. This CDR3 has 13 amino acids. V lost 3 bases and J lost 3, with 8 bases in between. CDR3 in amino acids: CASSFDPDTEAFF. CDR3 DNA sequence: TGTGCCAGCAGTTTTGACCCGGACACTGAAGCTTTCTTT.

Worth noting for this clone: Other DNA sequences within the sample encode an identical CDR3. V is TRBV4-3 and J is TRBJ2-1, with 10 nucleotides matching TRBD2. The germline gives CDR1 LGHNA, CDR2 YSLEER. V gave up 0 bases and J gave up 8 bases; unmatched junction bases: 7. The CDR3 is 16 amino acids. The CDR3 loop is CASSQDWLAGVDEQFF. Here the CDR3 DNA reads TGCGCCAGCAGCCAAGATTGGCTAGCGGGAGTGGATGAGCAGTTCTTC.

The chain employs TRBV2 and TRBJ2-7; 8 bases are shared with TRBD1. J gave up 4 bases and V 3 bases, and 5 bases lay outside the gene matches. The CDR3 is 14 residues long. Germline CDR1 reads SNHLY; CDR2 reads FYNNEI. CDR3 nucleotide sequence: TGTGCCAGCAGTGATCGGACAGGGCTATACGAGCAGTACTTC. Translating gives CASSDRTGLYEQYF. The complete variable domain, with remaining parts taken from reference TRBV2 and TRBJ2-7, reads EPEVTQTPSHQVTQMGQEVILRCVPISNHLYFYWYRQILGQKVEFLVSFYNNEISEKSEIFDDQFSVERPDGSNFTLKIRSTKLEDSAMYFCASSDRTGLYEQYFGPGTRLTVT.